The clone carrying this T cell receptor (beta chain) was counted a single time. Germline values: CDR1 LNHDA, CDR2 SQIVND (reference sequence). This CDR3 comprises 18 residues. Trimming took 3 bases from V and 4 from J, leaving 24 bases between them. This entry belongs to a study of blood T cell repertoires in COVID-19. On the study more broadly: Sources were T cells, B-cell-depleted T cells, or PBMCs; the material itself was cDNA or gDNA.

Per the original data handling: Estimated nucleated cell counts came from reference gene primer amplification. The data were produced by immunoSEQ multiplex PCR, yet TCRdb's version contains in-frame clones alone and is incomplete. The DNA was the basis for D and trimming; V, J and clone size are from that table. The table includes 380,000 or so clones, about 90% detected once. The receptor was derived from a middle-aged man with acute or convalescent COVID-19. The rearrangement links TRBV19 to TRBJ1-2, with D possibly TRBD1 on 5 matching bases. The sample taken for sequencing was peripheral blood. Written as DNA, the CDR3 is TGTGCCAGTAGTATTTTTTTATTTGTCGGCCCAGGGATCTATGGCTACACCTTC. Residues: CASSIFLFVGPGIYGYTF.